This TCR beta chain was sequenced during a study of blood T cell repertoires in COVID-19. In the study overall: COVID-19 samples, acute and convalescent, were from the United States, Italy and Spain. PBMCs, B-cell-depleted T cells, or T cells were the source of the cDNA or gDNA that made up the material.

The table came from immunoSEQ multiplex PCR; TCRdb's copy has only in-frame clones and leaves some out. The table lists over 30,000 clones, 90% of them singletons. The CDR3 is 15 amino acids. Germline CDR1 MGHRA, CDR2 YSYEKL. The ends were cut back, 4 bases at V and 8 bases at J, with 17 bases in the middle. V usage is TRBV4-1 and J usage is TRBJ1-4; TRBD1 might be the D (5 bases). The clonotype was recovered from a man older than 75 with acute or convalescent COVID-19. The source material was peripheral blood. The CDR3 protein is CASSLAGQGGEKLFF. Here the CDR3 DNA reads TGCGCCAGCAGCCTTGCCGGGCAGGGAGGGGAAAAACTGTTTTTT.